This T cell receptor (beta chain) came from a study of early T cells in non-severe SARS-CoV-2 infection. Study-wide background: Sequencing was performed on bulk RNA from unsorted whole blood, leaving chains unpaired. General study results and limits: Matches to VDJdb favored anti-spike CD8 responses and missed private and CD4 specificities.

Trimming stripped 6 bases from V and 0 bases from J, with 9 bases between. Germline V gene lookup returns CDR1 SQVTM and CDR2 ANQGSEA. The CDR3 is 13 amino acids. In the case of this clonotype: No antigen is known for it.

Researchers tagged individual cDNA molecules with unique molecular identifiers. MiXCR, run by TCRdb on the 5' RACE reads, gives a single entry per CDR3 protein. The table records 20,000 to 25,000 distinct CDR3 sequences, around 5.2% of them present only once. The chain links TRBV29-1 to TRBJ1-5; D not resolved. The sequenced sample consisted of whole blood. This sequence was found in an adult who was a healthcare worker with PCR-confirmed SARS-CoV-2 infection or an uninfected control (not recorded which). CDR3 amino acids: CSVQENSNQPQHF. CDR3 nucleotide sequence: TGCAGCGTGCAGGAAAATAGCAATCAGCCCCAGCATTTT.